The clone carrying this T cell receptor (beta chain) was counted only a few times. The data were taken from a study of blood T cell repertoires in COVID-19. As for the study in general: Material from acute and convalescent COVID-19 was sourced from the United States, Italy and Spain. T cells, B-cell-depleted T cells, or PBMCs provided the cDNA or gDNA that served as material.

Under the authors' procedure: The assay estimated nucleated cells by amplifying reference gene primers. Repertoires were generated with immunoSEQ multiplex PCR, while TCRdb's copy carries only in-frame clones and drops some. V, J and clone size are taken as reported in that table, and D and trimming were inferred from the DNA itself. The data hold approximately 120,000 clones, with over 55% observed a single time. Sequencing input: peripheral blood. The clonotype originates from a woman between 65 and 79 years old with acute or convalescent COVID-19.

The CDR3 coding sequence is TGTGCCAGTAGTAAAGGGGGACAGGGTAGGAGCAATCAGCCCCAGCATTTT. Protein sequence: CASSKGGQGRSNQPQHF. The rearrangement links TRBV19 to TRBJ1-5; TRBD1 matches at 9 bases. Germline V gives CDR1 LNHDA, CDR2 SQIVND (reference sequence). This CDR3 spans 17 amino acids. V was pared by 4 bases and J by 1 base, with 8 bases of the junction left unmatched.